These 26 T cell receptor beta chains came from one sample sequenced in a study of beta chain features in type 1 diabetes. Study conclusions and caveats: Moderate yet significant TCRB CDR3 shortening was seen in Type 1 diabetes patients in all four CD4+ subsets.

Isolated RNA was reverse transcribed in full, so expressed TCRB transcripts were sequenced. Sequencing was performed with immunoSEQ multiplex PCR; in TCRdb, only in-frame clones are kept and a portion is missing. The repertoire holds about 270,000 clones, around an eighth seen once, with 0.015% to 0.02% in the top ten. These receptors' targets are unknown. What was sequenced was naive CD4+ T cells from blood. These receptors all stem from a man aged 25-45 years with type 1 diabetes.

This chain connects TRBV7-3 to TRBJ2-1; 10 nucleotides line up with TRBD2. CDR1 is SGHTA, CDR2 FQGTGA, per germline. The ends lost 2 bases at V and 4 bases at J; junction bases unmatched: 2. The CDR3 is made up of 15 amino acids. Here the CDR3 reads CASSLEAGGYNEQFF. The CDR3, as DNA: TGTGCCAGCAGCTTAGAAGCGGGAGGGTACAATGAGCAGTTCTTC.

The chain links TRBV11-3 to TRBJ2-2, with D possibly matching TRBD2 (5 bases). This CDR3 has 15 amino acids. Trimming stripped 1 base from V and 3 bases from J, with 9 bases between. CDR1 and CDR2 from the germline V gene are SGHNT and YENEEA. CDR3 DNA sequence: TGTGCCAGCAGCTTAGGGGGAGTAGACACCGGGGAGCTGTTTTTT. Its protein product is CASSLGGVDTGELFF. The full variable domain, completed using reference TRBV11-3 and TRBJ2-2, is EAGVVQSPRYKIIEKKQPVAFWCNPISGHNTLYWYLQNLGQGPELLIRYENEEAVDDSQLPKDRFSAERLKGVDSTLKIQPAELGDSAVYLCASSLGGVDTGELFFGEGSRLTVL.

V is TRBV29-1 and J is TRBJ2-3; D is possibly TRBD2 (6 bases). CDR3 size: 15 residues. The ends were cut back, 8 bases at V and 3 bases at J, with 21 bases in the middle. CDR1 and CDR2 from the germline V gene are SQVTM and ANQGSEA. The CDR3, as DNA: TGCAGCTACCGGCGTAGGTCCGCGGGGACAGATACGCAGTATTTT. Translated: CSYRRRSAGTDTQYF.

This clone was picked up a small number of times. The chain carries TRBV4-3 and TRBJ2-3; 10 nucleotides agree with TRBD1. V shed 3 bases, J shed 6 bases, and the junction held 6 bases outside the gene matches. Germline CDR1 is LGHNA and CDR2 is YSLEER. The CDR3 sequence is 15 residues long. Here the CDR3 DNA reads TGCGCCAGCAGCCATCGGGACAGGGGTACCGATACGCAGTATTTT. Translation: CASSHRDRGTDTQYF.

The rearrangement joins TRBV28 to TRBJ2-7, with 10 positions matching TRBD1. CDR3 length equals 13 residues. Germline CDR1 reads MDHEN; CDR2 reads SYDVKM. Trimming cost V 6 bases and J 6 bases; bases outside gene matches: 5. CDR3 DNA sequence: TGTGCCAGCAGGAGTGGGACAGGGGCCGAGCAGTACTTC. As protein: CASRSGTGAEQYF.

The chain carries TRBV11-2 and TRBJ2-7; D ambiguous. V gave up 3 bases and J gave up 3 bases, with 12 bases separating them. The length of the CDR3 is 14 residues. Germline V CDR1 and CDR2: SGHAT, FQNNGV. The CDR3 DNA sequence: TGTGCCAGCAGCTTTGCCACGACTTACTACGAGCAGTACTTC. Translating gives CASSFATTYYEQYF.

In its sample, this clone was seen a few times. J is TRBJ2-7 and V is TRBV9; 13 bases match TRBD2. Germline lookup yields CDR1 SGDLS and CDR2 YYNGEE. There are 16 residues in the CDR3. The ends lost 7 bases at V and 2 bases at J; junction bases unmatched: 9. The CDR3 coding sequence is TGTGCCAGCGGTCCGGGACTAGCGGGGCCGACCTACGAGCAGTACTTC. Its translation: CASGPGLAGPTYEQYF.

The chain recombines TRBV5-5 with TRBJ2-1; D gene unclear. V lost 0 bases to trimming and J lost 1 base, with 8 bases between them. This CDR3 comprises 15 residues. Germline loops: CDR1 SGHKS, CDR2 YYEKEE (reference sequence). The CDR3 loop is CASSLVVASYNEQFF. As DNA, the CDR3 is TGTGCCAGCAGCTTGGTTGTAGCATCCTACAATGAGCAGTTCTTC.

J is TRBJ2-1 and V is TRBV7-3; 13 bases fit TRBD2. This CDR3 has 16 residues. The V gene's germline CDR1 is SGHTA and CDR2 FQGTGA. The J segment lost 5 bases and the V segment lost 2 bases, leaving 3 bases of the junction unmatched. The CDR3 protein is CASSLVGLAGDNEQFF. CDR3 in DNA: TGTGCCAGCAGCTTAGTAGGACTAGCGGGAGACAATGAGCAGTTCTTC.

This clone was observed a few times. The rearrangement links TRBV14 to TRBJ1-2, with D possibly TRBD1 on 6 matching bases. This CDR3 region has 14 residues. Germline V gene sequence: CDR1 SGHDN, CDR2 FVKESK. The germline V and J ends were trimmed by 3 bases and 3 bases, with 11 bases remaining between them. The DNA of the CDR3 is TGTGCCAGCAGCCAGCTACAGGGTTACTATGGCTACACCTTC. Translated: CASSQLQGYYGYTF.

J is TRBJ2-7 and V is TRBV11-2; TRBD2 might be the D (6 bases). This CDR3 is built from 14 residues. The germline V gene has CDR1 SGHAT and CDR2 FQNNGV. V lost 6 bases and J 3 bases, leaving 15 bases between the germline ends. Here the CDR3 reads CASRSGGKNYEQYF. The CDR3 nucleotides read TGTGCCAGCAGATCCGGCGGGAAAAACTACGAGCAGTACTTC.

The V call is TRBV15, the J call TRBJ2-3; no firm D call. Trimming stripped 2 bases from V and 4 bases from J, with 19 bases between. This CDR3 has 17 amino acids. Germline CDR1 LNHNV, CDR2 YYDKDF (reference sequence). The CDR3 DNA follows: TGTGCCACCAGCAGAAGCCGTTCTCTTCGGTCCGCAGATACGCAGTATTTT. Protein product: CATSRSRSLRSADTQYF.

J is TRBJ1-1 and V is TRBV29-1; the D is unclear. The CDR3 contains 9 residues. CDR1 is SQVTM and CDR2 is ANQGSEA in the germline V gene. Between the trimmed V and J ends, which lost 3 bases and 7 bases, there was a span of 3 bases. CDR3 in amino acids: CSVDNEAFF. CDR3 in DNA: TGCAGCGTTGATAATGAAGCTTTCTTT.

The chain is built from TRBV7-2 and TRBJ2-7; possibly TRBD2 for D (5 bases). The CDR3 runs 14 residues. V lost 1 base, J lost 4 bases, and 11 bases lay in between. Germline CDR1 is SGHTA and CDR2 is FQGNSA. This CDR3 is CASSLEALVYEQYF. In DNA, the CDR3 is TGTGCCAGCAGCTTAGAAGCACTAGTATACGAGCAGTACTTC.

This clone was found a few times. The chain links TRBV7-8 to TRBJ2-7, with a possible D match to TRBD2 (6 bases). V was clipped by 2 bases and J by 5 bases, with 13 bases between them. The CDR3 runs to 14 residues. Germline values: CDR1 SGHVS, CDR2 FQNEAQ. Here the CDR3 DNA reads TGTGCCAGCAGCTTATTGGGAGGAAATAACGAGCAGTACTTC. This sequence encodes CASSLLGGNNEQYF.

This chain joins TRBV5-1 and TRBJ2-5, with TRBD1 matching 8 bases. Germline CDR1 SGHRS, CDR2 YFSETQ. CDR3 length: 14 residues. V was pared by 4 bases and J by 2 bases, with 4 bases of the junction left unmatched. The CDR3, as DNA: TGCGCCAGCAGCACCGGGACAGGACAAGAGACCCAGTACTTC. Translation gives CASSTGTGQETQYF.

This clone was observed a handful of times. V usage is TRBV2 and J usage is TRBJ2-5, with TRBD2 identical over 8 bases. Per germline, CDR1 SNHLY and CDR2 FYNNEI. V was clipped by 2 bases and J by 4 bases; unmatched bases: 3. The length of the CDR3 is 14 residues. CDR3: CASSELAGPETQYF. CDR3 nucleotides: TGTGCCAGCAGTGAACTAGCGGGTCCAGAGACCCAGTACTTC.

The genes are TRBV29-1 and TRBJ2-7, with a possible D match to TRBD2 (6 bases). V shed 6 bases and J shed 7 bases, with 19 bases lying between them. This CDR3 spans 13 amino acids. Germline assignment: CDR1 SQVTM and CDR2 ANQGSEA. CDR3 sequence: CSVATGSLREQYF. Here the CDR3 DNA reads TGCAGCGTCGCGACCGGGAGCCTTAGGGAGCAGTACTTC.

This clone was seen only a few times. The rearrangement joins TRBV18 to TRBJ1-3, with no clear D. CDR3 length: 17 amino acids. Looked up from germline, CDR1 is KGHSH and CDR2 is LQKENI. V was shortened by 4 bases and J by 0 bases, with 16 bases between the two germline ends. The CDR3, as DNA: TGTGCCAGCTCACGACTAAGGGAGCTCTACTCTGGAAACACCATATATTTT. Amino acid sequence: CASSRLRELYSGNTIYF.

This clone has only a few counts. The chain joins TRBV5-1 to TRBJ2-1; 7 positions match TRBD2. The germline CDR1 and CDR2 sequences are SGHRS and YFSETQ. This CDR3 region has 15 residues. Trimming cost V 1 base and J 3 bases; bases outside gene matches: 4. Written as DNA, the CDR3 is TGCGCCAGCAGCTTGATTGGGGGGGACTACAATGAGCAGTTCTTC. Encoded protein: CASSLIGGDYNEQFF. Complete variable domain (other parts from reference TRBV5-1 and TRBJ2-1): KAGVTQTPRYLIKTRGQQVTLSCSPISGHRSVSWYQQTPGQGLQFLFEYFSETQRNKGNFPGRFSGRQFSNSRSEMNVSTLELGDSALYLCASSLIGGDYNEQFFGPGTRLTVL.

This chain joins TRBV30 and TRBJ2-1, with D possibly TRBD2 on 7 matching bases. This CDR3 region has 10 residues. V dropped 5 bases and J dropped 10 bases, with 9 bases sitting between them. The V gene's germline CDR1 is GTSNPN and CDR2 SVGIG (reference sequence). The CDR3 sequence is CAWGRGEQFF. Here the CDR3 DNA reads TGTGCCTGGGGGAGGGGGGAGCAGTTCTTC.

This clone was found a few times. The V call is TRBV7-2, the J call TRBJ2-5; possibly TRBD2 for D (6 bases). Germline assignment: CDR1 SGHTA and CDR2 FQGNSA. The CDR3 is 12 residues long. Trimming removed 1 base at V and 10 bases at J, with 10 bases between. CDR3 sequence: CASSLEARGQYF. Written as DNA, the CDR3 is TGTGCCAGCAGCTTAGAAGCGCGGGGCCAGTACTTC.

The chain combines TRBV6-5 with TRBJ2-7; 10 nucleotides match TRBD1. V was pared by 2 bases and J by 1 base, with 2 bases of the junction left unmatched. Germline V gene lookup returns CDR1 MNHEY and CDR2 SVGAGI. The CDR3 has 15 residues. Here the CDR3 reads CASSYRDRGSYEQYF. The DNA for the CDR3 is TGTGCCAGCAGTTACCGGGACAGGGGTTCCTACGAGCAGTACTTC.

This clone was found a few times. This chain joins TRBV9 and TRBJ2-3; D gene ambiguous. V shed 3 bases and J shed 5 bases, with 4 bases lying between them. The CDR3 covers 11 residues. The germline V gene has CDR1 SGDLS and CDR2 YYNGEE. CDR3 nucleotides: TGTGCCAGCAGCGCCCGAGATACGCAGTATTTT. Its translation is CASSARDTQYF.

This clone was recorded a few times. V is TRBV6-5 and J is TRBJ2-5; TRBD1 agrees at 7 bases. Germline loops: CDR1 MNHEY, CDR2 SVGAGI. With 5 bases clipped from V and 7 bases from J, the junction kept 10 bases outside the gene matches. The CDR3 contains 14 residues. CDR3 sequence: CASSEPGQWTTQYF. The DNA for the CDR3 is TGTGCCAGCAGTGAACCGGGACAGTGGACGACCCAGTACTTC.

This clone was counted a few times. This rearrangement joins TRBV15 to TRBJ1-5, with TRBD1 matching over 7 bases. Trimming at V came to 0 bases and at J to 4 bases, leaving 9 bases not matched to a gene. Looked up from germline, CDR1 is LNHNV and CDR2 is YYDKDF (reference sequence). The CDR3 has 17 residues. CDR3 bases: TGTGCCACCAGCAGAGAAGGGGGCGCGGGGCCAAATCAGCCCCAGCATTTT. Translation gives CATSREGGAGPNQPQHF.